A single sample gave rise to the 7 T cell receptor beta chains below, sequenced in a study of blood T cell repertoires in COVID-19. The protocol was immunoSEQ multiplex PCR, while the TCRdb copy is restricted to in-frame clones and leaves out a portion. The table includes tens of thousands of clones, around 91% detected once. Source material: peripheral blood. The receptors derive from a man in his 70s with active or convalescent COVID-19.

This chain uses TRBV18 with TRBJ1-1; a weak D match, TRBD1 (5 bases). Germline lookup yields CDR1 KGHSH and CDR2 LQKENI. The CDR3 has 17 residues. V was pared by 3 bases and J by 0 bases, with 17 bases between. CDR3 coding DNA: TGTGCCAGCTCACCGATCGGGGGGGGTAAAATGAACACTGAAGCTTTCTTT. Its translation: CASSPIGGGKMNTEAFF. Full variable domain (remainder filled in from reference TRBV18 and TRBJ1-1): NAGVMQNPRHLVRRRGQEARLRCSPMKGHSHVYWYRQLPEEGLKFMVYLQKENIIDESGMPKERFSAEFPKEGPSILRIQQVVRGDSAAYFCASSPIGGGKMNTEAFFGQGTRLTVV.

The gene calls are TRBV2 and TRBJ1-1; 10 positions match TRBD1. Germline values: CDR1 SNHLY, CDR2 FYNNEI. The CDR3 is 14 residues long. The J segment lost 7 bases and the V segment lost 1 base, leaving 3 bases of the junction unmatched. This chain's CDR3 is CASSEVGQGGEAFF. The CDR3 nucleotides are TGTGCCAGCAGTGAAGTCGGACAGGGGGGTGAAGCTTTCTTT.

The J gene is TRBJ1-2, the V gene TRBV30, with a possible D match to TRBD1 (6 bases). Trimming took 4 bases from V and 2 from J, leaving 14 bases between them. The germline V gene has CDR1 GTSNPN and CDR2 SVGIG (reference sequence). The CDR3 contains 14 residues. The CDR3 DNA sequence: TGTGCCTGGAATGTGGGACACCGAAACTATGGCTACACCTTC. It translates to CAWNVGHRNYGYTF.

The rearrangement uses TRBV12-3 or TRBV12-4 and TRBJ1-2; possible D gene TRBD1, 6 bases. Trimming cost V 5 bases and J 2 bases, with 9 bases left between them. CDR3 size: 13 residues. The CDR3 nucleotides are TGTGCCAGCAGTCTCGACAGGAACTATGGCTACACCTTC. Protein product: CASSLDRNYGYTF.

The chain is built from TRBV5-1 and TRBJ1-2; D is perhaps TRBD1 (5 bases). Germline CDR1 is SGHRS and CDR2 is YFSETQ. This CDR3 has 14 residues. Trimming took off 1 base at V and 4 bases at J, with 11 bases between the two ends. The CDR3 sequence: CASSLTGLSYGYTF. The CDR3 DNA follows: TGCGCCAGCAGCTTGACAGGTTTAAGCTATGGCTACACCTTC.

This chain connects TRBV9 to TRBJ2-3; 8 positions match TRBD2. The ends lost 4 bases at V and 4 bases at J; junction bases unmatched: 11. The CDR3 is 16 residues long. In germline, CDR1 is SGDLS, CDR2 YYNGEE. The CDR3 sequence: CASSPSRGGLPDTQYF. CDR3 nucleotides: TGTGCCAGCAGCCCTAGTCGGGGGGGGCTTCCAGATACGCAGTATTTT.

The chain uses TRBV5-1 and TRBJ2-7; no reliable D call. The V end was cut by 2 bases, the J end by 1 base, with 4 bases between. CDR3 size: 12 residues. CDR1 SGHRS and CDR2 YFSETQ come from the germline V gene. In DNA, the CDR3 is TGCGCCAGCAGCTTATCGTCCTACGAGCAGTACTTC. Translation gives CASSLSSYEQYF.